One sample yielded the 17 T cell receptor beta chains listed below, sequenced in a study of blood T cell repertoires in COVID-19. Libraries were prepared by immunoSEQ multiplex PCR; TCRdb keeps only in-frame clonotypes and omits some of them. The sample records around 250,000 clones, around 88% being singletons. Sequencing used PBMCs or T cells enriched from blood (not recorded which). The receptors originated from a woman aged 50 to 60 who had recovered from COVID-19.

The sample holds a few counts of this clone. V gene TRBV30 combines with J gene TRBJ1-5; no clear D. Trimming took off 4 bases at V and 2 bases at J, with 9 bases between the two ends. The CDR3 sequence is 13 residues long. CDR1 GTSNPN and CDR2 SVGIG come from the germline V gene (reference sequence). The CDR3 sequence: CAWNGEGNQPQHF. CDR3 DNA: TGTGCCTGGAATGGGGAGGGCAATCAGCCCCAGCATTTT. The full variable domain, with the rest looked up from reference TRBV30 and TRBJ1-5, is SQTIHQWPATLVQPVGSPLSLECTVEGTSNPNLYWYRQAAGRGLQLLFYSVGIGQISSEVPQNLSASRPQDRQFILSSKKLLLSDSGFYLCAWNGEGNQPQHFGDGTRLSIL.

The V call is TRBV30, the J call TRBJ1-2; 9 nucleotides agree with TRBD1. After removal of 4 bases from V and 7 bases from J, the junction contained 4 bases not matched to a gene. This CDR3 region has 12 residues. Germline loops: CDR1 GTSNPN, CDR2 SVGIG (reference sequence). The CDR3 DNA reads TGTGCCTGGACTACAGGGGGCCTTGGCTACACCTTC. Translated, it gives CAWTTGGLGYTF.

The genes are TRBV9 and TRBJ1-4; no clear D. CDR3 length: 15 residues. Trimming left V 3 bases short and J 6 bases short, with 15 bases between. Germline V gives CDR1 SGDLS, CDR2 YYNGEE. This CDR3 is CASSELGTDYEKLFF. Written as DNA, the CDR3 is TGTGCCAGCAGCGAACTGGGTACTGACTATGAAAAACTGTTTTTT.

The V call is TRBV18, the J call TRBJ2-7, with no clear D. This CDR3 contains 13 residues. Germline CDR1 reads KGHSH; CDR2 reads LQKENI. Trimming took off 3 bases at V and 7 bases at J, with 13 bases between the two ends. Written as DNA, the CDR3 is TGTGCCAGCTCACCCTCCTCCCTCTTGGAGCAGTACTTC. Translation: CASSPSSLLEQYF. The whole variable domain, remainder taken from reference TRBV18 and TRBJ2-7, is NAGVMQNPRHLVRRRGQEARLRCSPMKGHSHVYWYRQLPEEGLKFMVYLQKENIIDESGMPKERFSAEFPKEGPSILRIQQVVRGDSAAYFCASSPSSLLEQYFGPGTRLTVT.

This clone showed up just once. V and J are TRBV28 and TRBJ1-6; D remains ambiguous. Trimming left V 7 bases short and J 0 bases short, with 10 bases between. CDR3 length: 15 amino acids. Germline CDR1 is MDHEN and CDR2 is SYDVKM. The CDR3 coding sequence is TGTGCCAGCAACATTTACAGCTCCTATAATTCACCCCTCCACTTT. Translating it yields CASNIYSSYNSPLHF.

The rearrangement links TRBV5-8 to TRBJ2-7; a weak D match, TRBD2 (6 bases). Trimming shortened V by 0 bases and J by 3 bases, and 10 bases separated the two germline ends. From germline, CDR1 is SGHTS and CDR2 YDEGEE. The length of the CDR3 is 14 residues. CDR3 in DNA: TGTGCCAGCAGCTTGGTGTTCGGGGGCTACGAGCAGTACTTC. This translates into CASSLVFGGYEQYF.

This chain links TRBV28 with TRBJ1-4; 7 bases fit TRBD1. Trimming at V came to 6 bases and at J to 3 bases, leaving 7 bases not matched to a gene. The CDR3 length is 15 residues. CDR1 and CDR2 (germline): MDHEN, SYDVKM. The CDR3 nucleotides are TGTGCCAGCAGAAAACAGGGGTCAGCTAATGAAAAACTGTTTTTT. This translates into CASRKQGSANEKLFF.

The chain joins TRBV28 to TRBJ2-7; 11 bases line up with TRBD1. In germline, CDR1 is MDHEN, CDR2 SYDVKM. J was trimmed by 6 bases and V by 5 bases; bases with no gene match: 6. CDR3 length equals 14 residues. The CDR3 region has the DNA TGTGCCAGCAGTCCCCCGGGACAGGGGGTCGAGCAGTACTTC. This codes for CASSPPGQGVEQYF.

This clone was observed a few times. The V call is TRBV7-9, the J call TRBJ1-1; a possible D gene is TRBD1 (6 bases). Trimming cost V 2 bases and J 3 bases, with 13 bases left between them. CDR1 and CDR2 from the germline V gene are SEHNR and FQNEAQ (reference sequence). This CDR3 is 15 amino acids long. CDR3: CASSLWREGDTEAFF. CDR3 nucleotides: TGTGCCAGCAGCTTATGGCGGGAGGGGGACACTGAAGCTTTCTTT. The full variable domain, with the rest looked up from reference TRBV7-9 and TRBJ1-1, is DTGVSQNPRHKITKRGQNVTFRCDPISEHNRLYWYRQTLGQGPEFLTYFQNEAQLEKSRLLSDRFSAERPKGSFSTLEIQRTEQGDSAMYLCASSLWREGDTEAFFGQGTRLTVV.

The CDR3 protein is CASTPGVSSYEQYF. The CDR3 DNA sequence: TGTGCCAGCACCCCCGGGGTGAGCTCCTACGAGCAGTACTTC. This chain uses TRBV28 with TRBJ2-7, with D perhaps TRBD2 (5 bases). The ends were cut back, 7 bases at V and 0 bases at J, with 13 bases in the middle. The CDR3 sequence is 14 residues long. CDR1 is MDHEN, CDR2 SYDVKM, per germline. The full variable domain, rest sourced from reference TRBV28 and TRBJ2-7, is DVKVTQSSRYLVKRTGEKVFLECVQDMDHENMFWYRQDPGLGLRLIYFSYDVKMKEKGDIPEGYSVSREKKERFSLILESASTNQTSMYLCASTPGVSSYEQYFGPGTRLTVT.

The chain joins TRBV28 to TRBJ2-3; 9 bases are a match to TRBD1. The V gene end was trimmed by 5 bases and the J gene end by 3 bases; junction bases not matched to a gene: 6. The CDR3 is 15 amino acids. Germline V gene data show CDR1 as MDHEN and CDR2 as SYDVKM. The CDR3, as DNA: TGTGCCAGCAGTACGACAGGGGGTGGGACAGATACGCAGTATTTT. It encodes CASSTTGGGTDTQYF.

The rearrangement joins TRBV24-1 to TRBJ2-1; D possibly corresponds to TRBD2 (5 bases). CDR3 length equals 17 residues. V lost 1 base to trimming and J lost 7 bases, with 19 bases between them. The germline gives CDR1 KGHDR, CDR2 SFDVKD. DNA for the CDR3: TGTGCCACCAGTGATTTAGGCGGGCCACAACAGAGGAATGAGCAGTTCTTC. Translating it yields CATSDLGGPQQRNEQFF.

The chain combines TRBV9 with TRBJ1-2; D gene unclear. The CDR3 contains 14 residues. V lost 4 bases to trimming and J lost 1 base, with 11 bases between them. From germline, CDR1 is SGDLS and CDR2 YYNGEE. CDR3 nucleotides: TGTGCCAGCAGCCCGCCCGGGGTTAACTATGGCTACACCTTC. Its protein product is CASSPPGVNYGYTF.

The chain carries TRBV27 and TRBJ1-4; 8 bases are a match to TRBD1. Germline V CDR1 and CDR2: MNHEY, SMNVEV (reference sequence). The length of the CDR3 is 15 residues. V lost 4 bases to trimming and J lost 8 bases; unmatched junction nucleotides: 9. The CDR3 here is CASSSAGGVMEKLFF. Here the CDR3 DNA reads TGTGCCAGCAGTTCAGCAGGGGGCGTAATGGAAAAACTGTTTTTT.

The CDR3 DNA is TGTGCTAGTGGCACCGGGACATCGAACACTGAAGCTTTCTTT. This gives the protein CASGTGTSNTEAFF. The chain links TRBV12-5 to TRBJ1-1, with a possible D match to TRBD1 (6 bases). Germline-derived CDR1 and CDR2 are LGHNT and FRNRAP. The CDR3 has 14 residues. Trimming shortened V by 6 bases and J by 1 base, and 12 bases separated the two germline ends.

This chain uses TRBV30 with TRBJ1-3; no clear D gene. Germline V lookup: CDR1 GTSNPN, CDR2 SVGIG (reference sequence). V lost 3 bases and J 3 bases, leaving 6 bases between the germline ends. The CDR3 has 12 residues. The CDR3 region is CAWSQIGNTIYF. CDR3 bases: TGTGCCTGGAGCCAGATTGGAAACACCATATATTTT.

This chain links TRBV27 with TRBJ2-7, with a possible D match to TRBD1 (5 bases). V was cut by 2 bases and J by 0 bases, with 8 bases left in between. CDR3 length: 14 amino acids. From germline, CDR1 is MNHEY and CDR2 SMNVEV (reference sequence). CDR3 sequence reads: CASSLGALSYEQYF. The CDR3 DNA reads TGTGCCAGCAGTTTAGGGGCCCTCTCCTACGAGCAGTACTTC.